The clone carrying this T cell receptor beta chain has a handful of counts. This sample is drawn from a study of regulatory T cells in long-lasting Graves disease. The CDR3 has 14 residues. The germline V gene has CDR1 SGHRS and CDR2 YFSETQ. Trimming pared 4 bases from V and 4 bases from J, leaving 11 bases between. Stated time point: persistent/refractory GD, antithyroid drugs over 5 years with positive TRAb. After RNA was extracted from PBMCs, the TCR library was made from it. Libraries of TCR beta came from iRepertoire HTBI primers plus Arm-PCR of CDR3 regions. TCRdb used MiXCR to reprocess the multiplex PCR reads, holding one entry per CDR3 protein. The sample carries 360,000 or so distinct CDR3 sequences, less than 30% recorded once.

The sequence was obtained from a middle-aged woman with Graves disease. The chain uses TRBV5-1 and TRBJ2-2; D is perhaps TRBD1 (5 bases). The sequencing used peripheral blood mononuclear cells (PBMCs), collected when the disease was refractory, from a patient treated with antithyroid drugs. The CDR3 DNA is TGCGCCAGCAGCGGCAGGGTTGGCACCGGGGAGCTGTTTTTT. Translating gives CASSGRVGTGELFF.